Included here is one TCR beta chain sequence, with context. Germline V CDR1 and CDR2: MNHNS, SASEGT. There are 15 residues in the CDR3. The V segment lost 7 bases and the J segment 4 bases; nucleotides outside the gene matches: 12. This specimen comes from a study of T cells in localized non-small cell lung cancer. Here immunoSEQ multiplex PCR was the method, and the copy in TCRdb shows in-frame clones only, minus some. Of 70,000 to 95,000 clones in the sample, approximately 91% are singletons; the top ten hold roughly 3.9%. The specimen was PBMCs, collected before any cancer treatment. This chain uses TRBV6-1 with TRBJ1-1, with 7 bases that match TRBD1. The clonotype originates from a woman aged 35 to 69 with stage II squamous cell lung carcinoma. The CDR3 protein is CASKTRGDGGTEAFF. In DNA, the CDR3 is TGTGCCAGCAAAACCAGGGGGGATGGGGGCACTGAAGCTTTCTTT.